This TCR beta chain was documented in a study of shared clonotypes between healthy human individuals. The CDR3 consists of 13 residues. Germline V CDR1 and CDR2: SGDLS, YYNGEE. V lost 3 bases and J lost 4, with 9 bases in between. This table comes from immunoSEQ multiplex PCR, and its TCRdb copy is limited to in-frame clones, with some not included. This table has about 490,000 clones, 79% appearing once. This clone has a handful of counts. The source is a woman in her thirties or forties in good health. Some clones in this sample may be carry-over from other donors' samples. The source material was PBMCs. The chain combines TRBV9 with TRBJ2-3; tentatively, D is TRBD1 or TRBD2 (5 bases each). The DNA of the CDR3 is TGTGCCAGCAGCGCGGGACGGTCAGATACGCAGTATTTT. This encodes CASSAGRSDTQYF.